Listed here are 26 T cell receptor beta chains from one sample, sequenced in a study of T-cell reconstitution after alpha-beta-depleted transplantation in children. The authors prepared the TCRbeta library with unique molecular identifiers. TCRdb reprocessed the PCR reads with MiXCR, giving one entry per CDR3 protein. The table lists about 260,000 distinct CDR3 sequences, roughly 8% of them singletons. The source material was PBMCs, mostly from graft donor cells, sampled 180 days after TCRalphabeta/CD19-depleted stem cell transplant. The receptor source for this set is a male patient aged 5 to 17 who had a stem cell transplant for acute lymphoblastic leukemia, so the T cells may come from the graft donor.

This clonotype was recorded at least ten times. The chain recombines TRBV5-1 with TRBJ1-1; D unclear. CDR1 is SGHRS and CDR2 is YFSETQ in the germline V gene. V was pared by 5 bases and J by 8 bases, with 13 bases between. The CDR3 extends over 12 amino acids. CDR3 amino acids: CASSDGYLEAFF. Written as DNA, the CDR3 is TGCGCCAGCAGTGACGGATACTTGGAAGCTTTCTTT.

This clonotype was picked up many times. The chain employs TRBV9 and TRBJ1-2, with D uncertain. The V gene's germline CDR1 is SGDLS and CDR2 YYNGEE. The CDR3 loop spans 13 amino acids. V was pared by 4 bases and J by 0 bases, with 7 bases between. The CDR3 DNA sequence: TGTGCCAGCAGCCCCAGTCCTAACTATGGCTACACCTTC. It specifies CASSPSPNYGYTF. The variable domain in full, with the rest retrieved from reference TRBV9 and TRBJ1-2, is DSGVTQTPKHLITATGQRVTLRCSPRSGDLSVYWYQQSLDQGLQFLIQYYNGEERAKGNILERFSAQQFPDLHSELNLSSLELGDSALYFCASSPSPNYGYTFGSGTRLTVV.

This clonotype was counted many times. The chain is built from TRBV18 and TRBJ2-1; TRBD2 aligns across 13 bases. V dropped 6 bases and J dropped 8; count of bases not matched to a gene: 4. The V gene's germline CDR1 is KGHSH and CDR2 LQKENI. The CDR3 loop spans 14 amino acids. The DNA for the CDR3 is TGTGCCAGCTCGGCTACTAGCGGGAGGGATGAGCAGTTCTTC. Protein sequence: CASSATSGRDEQFF.

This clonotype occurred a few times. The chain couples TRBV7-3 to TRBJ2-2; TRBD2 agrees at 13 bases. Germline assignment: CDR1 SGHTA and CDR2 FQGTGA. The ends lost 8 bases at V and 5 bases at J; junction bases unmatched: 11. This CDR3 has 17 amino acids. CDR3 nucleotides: TGTGCCAGCTGCTCCTTACCGGGACTAGCGGGGACCGGGGAGCTGTTTTTT. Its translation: CASCSLPGLAGTGELFF.

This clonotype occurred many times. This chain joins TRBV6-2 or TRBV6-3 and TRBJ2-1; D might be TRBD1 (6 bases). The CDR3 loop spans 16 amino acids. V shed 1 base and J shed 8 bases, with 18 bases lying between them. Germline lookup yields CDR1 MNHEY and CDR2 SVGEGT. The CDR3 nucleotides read TGTGCCAGCAGTTACTGGGCAGGGGATGGCGTGGATGAGCAGTTCTTC. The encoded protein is CASSYWAGDGVDEQFF.

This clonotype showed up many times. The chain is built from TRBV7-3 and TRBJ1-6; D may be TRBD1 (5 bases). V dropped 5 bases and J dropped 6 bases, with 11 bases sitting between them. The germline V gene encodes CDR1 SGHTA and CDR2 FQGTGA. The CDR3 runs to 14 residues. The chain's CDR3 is CASSEGPLNSPLHF. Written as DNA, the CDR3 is TGTGCCAGCAGCGAGGGACCGCTTAATTCACCCCTCCACTTT.

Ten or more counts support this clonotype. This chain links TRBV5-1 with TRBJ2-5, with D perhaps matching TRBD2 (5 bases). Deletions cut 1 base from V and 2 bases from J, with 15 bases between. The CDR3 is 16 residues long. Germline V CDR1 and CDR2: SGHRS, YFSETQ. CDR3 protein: CASSLSASQLQETQYF. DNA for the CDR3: TGCGCCAGCAGCTTGTCGGCTAGCCAGCTTCAAGAGACCCAGTACTTC.

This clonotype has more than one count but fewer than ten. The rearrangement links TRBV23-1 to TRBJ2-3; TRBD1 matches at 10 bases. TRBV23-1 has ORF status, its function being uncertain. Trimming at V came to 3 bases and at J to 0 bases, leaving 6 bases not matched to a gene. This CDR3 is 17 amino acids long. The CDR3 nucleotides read TGCGCCAGCAGTCAGGGAGACAGGGGGCCTAGCACAGATACGCAGTATTTT. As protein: CASSQGDRGPSTDTQYF.

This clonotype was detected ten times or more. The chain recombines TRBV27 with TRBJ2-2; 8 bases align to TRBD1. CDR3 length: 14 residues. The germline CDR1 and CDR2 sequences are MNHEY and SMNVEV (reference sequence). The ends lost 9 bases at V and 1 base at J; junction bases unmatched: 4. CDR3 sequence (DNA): TGTGCCAGTCGGACAGGGAGGAACACCGGGGAGCTGTTTTTT. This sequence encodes CASRTGRNTGELFF.

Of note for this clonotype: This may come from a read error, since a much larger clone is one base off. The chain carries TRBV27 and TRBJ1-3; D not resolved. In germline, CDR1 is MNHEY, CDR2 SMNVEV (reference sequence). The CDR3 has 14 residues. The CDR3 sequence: CASSSGLLSGTLYF. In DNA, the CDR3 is TGTGCCAGCAGTTCCGGGCTCCTAAGCGGCACCTTATATTTT.

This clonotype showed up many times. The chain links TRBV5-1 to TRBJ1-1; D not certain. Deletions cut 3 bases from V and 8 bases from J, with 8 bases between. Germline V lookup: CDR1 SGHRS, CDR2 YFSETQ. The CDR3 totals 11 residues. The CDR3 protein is CASSSQSEAFF. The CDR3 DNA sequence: TGCGCCAGCAGCTCCCAGTCCGAAGCTTTCTTT.

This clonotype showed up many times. The CDR3 nucleotides read TGCGCCAGCAGCCTAGGACAGGGTGGGCACTATGGCTACACCTTC. Its translation: CASSLGQGGHYGYTF. The V call is TRBV5-1, the J call TRBJ1-2; 8 bases agree with TRBD1. Germline-derived CDR1 and CDR2 are SGHRS and YFSETQ. After removal of 4 bases from V and 3 bases from J, the junction contained 8 bases not matched to a gene. The CDR3 extends over 15 amino acids.

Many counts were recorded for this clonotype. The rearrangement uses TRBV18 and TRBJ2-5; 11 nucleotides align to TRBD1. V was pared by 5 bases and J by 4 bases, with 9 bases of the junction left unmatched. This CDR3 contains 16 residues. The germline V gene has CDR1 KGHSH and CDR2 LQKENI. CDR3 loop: CASSSRVGTGGETQYF. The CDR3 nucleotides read TGTGCCAGCTCATCCAGGGTTGGGACAGGGGGAGAGACCCAGTACTTC.

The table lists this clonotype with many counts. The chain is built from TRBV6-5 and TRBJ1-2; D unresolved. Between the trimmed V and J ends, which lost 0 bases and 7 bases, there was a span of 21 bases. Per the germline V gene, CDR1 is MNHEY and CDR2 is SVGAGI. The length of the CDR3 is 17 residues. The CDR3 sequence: CASSYSSNNLRGFGYTF. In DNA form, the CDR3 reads TGTGCCAGCAGTTACTCGAGTAACAATTTGCGAGGGTTTGGCTACACCTTC.

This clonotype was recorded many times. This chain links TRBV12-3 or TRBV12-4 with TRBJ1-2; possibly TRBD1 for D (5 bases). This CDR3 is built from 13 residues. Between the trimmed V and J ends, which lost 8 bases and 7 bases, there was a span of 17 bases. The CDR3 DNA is TGTGCCAGCGACCGAGGGGAGGGTCGTGGCTACACCTTC. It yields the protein CASDRGEGRGYTF.

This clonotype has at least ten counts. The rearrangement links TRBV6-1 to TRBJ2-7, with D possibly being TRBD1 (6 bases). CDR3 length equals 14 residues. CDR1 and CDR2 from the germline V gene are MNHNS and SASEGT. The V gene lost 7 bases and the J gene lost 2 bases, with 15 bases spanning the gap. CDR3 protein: CASKGTTGAYEQYF. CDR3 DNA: TGTGCCAGCAAGGGGACGACAGGAGCCTACGAGCAGTACTTC.

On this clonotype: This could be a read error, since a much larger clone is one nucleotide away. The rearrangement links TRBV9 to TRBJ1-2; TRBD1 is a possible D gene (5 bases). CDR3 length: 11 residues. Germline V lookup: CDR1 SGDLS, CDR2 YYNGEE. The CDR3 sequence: CASRGDYGYAF. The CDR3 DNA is TGTGCCAGCCGGGGCGACTATGGCTACGCCTTC.

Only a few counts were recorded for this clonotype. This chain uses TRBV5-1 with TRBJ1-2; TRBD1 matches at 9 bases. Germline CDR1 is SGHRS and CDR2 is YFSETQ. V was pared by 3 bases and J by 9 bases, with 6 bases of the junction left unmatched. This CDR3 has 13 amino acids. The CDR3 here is CASSWGTGSSYTF. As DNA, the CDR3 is TGCGCCAGCAGCTGGGGGACAGGGTCGAGCTACACCTTC.

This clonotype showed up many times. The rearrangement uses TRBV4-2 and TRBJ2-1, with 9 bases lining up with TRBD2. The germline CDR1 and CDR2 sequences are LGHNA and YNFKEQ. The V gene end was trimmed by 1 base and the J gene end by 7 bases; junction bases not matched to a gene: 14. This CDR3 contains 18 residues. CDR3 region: CASSQVFAGGFPGNEQFF. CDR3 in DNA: TGTGCCAGCAGCCAAGTATTTGCGGGGGGGTTCCCGGGGAATGAGCAGTTCTTC.

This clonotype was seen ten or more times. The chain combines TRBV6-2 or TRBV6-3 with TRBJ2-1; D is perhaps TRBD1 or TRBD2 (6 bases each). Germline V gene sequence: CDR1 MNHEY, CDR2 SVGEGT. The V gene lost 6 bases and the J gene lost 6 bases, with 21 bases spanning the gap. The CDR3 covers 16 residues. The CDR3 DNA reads TGTGCCAGCAGCTACCCCCGGGGGCTCACCTCCAATGAGCAGTTCTTC. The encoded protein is CASSYPRGLTSNEQFF.

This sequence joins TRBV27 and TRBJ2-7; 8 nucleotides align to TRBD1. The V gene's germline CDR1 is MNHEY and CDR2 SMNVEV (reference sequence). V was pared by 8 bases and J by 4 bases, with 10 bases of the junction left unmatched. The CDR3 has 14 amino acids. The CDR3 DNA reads TGTGCCAGCTCCCTTGGACAGGGAGCTTACGAGCAGTACGTC. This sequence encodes CASSLGQGAYEQYV.

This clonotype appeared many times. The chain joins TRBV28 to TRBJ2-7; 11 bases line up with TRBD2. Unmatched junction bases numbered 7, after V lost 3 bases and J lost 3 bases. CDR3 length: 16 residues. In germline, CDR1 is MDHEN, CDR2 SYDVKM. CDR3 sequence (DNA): TGTGCCAGCAGTTTCTCTAGACTAGCGGGAAGCTACGAGCAGTACTTC. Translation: CASSFSRLAGSYEQYF. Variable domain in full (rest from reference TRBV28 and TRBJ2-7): DVKVTQSSRYLVKRTGEKVFLECVQDMDHENMFWYRQDPGLGLRLIYFSYDVKMKEKGDIPEGYSVSREKKERFSLILESASTNQTSMYLCASSFSRLAGSYEQYFGPGTRLTVT.

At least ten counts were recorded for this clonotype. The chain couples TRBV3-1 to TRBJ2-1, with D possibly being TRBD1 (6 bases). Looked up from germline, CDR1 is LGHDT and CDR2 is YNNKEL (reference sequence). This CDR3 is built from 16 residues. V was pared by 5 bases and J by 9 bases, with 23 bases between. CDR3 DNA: TGTGCCAGCAGCAAACAACAGGGTCCCCCGGCGATTGAGCAGTTCTTC. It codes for CASSKQQGPPAIEQFF.

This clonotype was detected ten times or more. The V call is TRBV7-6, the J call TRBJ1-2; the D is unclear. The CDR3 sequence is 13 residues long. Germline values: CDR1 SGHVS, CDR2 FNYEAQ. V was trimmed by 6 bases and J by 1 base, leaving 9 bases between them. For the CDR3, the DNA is TGTGCCAGCAGTCCAACACATAACTATGGCTACACCTTC. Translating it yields CASSPTHNYGYTF. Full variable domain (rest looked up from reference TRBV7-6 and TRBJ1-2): GAGVSQSPRYKVTKRGQDVALRCDPISGHVSLYWYRQALGQGPEFLTYFNYEAQQDKSGLPNDRFSAERPEGSISTLTIQRTEQRDSAMYRCASSPTHNYGYTFGSGTRLTVV.

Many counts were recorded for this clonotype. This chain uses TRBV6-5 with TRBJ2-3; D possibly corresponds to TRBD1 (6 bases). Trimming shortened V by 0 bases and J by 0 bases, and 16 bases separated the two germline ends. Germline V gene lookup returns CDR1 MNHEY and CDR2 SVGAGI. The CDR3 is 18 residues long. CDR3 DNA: TGTGCCAGCAGTTACTCGCAGGACAGAGCTTTGAGCACAGATACGCAGTATTTT. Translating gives CASSYSQDRALSTDTQYF.

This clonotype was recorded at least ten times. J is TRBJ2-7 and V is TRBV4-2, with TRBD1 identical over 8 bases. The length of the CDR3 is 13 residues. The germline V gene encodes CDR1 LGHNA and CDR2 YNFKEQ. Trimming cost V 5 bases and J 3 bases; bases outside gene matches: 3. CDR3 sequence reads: CASSYGQGYEQYF. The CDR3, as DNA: TGTGCCAGCAGCTACGGACAGGGCTACGAGCAGTACTTC.